This TCR beta chain was sequenced in a study of shared clonotypes between healthy human individuals. Study information: For every donor, three CD4 naive, three CD4 memory, two CD8 naive and one CD8 memory plates were used.

About this clone: What it binds is not known. Other DNA sequences from this sample encode an identical CDR3 as well.

In replicate PCRs of sorted subsets, around 0.2 ug DNA, about 30,000 T cell genomes, was used. Here immunoSEQ multiplex PCR was the method, and the copy in TCRdb shows in-frame clones only, minus some. The sample lists 550,000 to 850,000 clones, approximately 79% occurring once. The CDR3 is 11 residues long. V was clipped by 2 bases and J by 4 bases, with 2 bases between them. CDR1 is SGHDN, CDR2 FVKESK, per germline. Study results and limitations: Generation of non-shared clonotypes was less probable than generation of clonotypes shared by all four donors. Compared with memory subsets, naive subsets generally had larger estimated richness.

The chain employs TRBV14 and TRBJ2-5; D remains unclear. This clonotype was obtained from a woman younger than 45 in good health. What was sequenced was memory CD4+ T cells sorted from blood. This sample's subset: CD45RA-negative fraction. The CDR3 nucleotides read TGTGCCAGCAGCCAAACAGAGACCCAGTACTTC. Residues: CASSQTETQYF.